The entry below gives a single T cell receptor (beta chain) sequence along with its context. In its sample, this clonotype was seen a few times. Its specific antigen is unknown. Base qualities are not recorded, but no much larger clone differs from it by a single base. This sample was included in a study of T-cell reconstitution after alpha-beta-depleted transplantation in children (TCRdb year 2016). About the study as a whole: Using TCR repertoire profiling, the study followed T-cell immune reconstitution in a quantitative way in children after TCRalphabeta/CD19-depleted allogeneic hematopoietic cell transplantation. The paper as a whole reports these results and caveats: The apparently early recovery of alphabetaT-cell counts about two months after transplant reportedly depended on only several hundred rapidly expanded clones that came from non-depleted graft cells. Hyperexpanded clone frequencies declined over subsequent months; after one year, T-cell counts and TCRbeta diversity were mostly attributed to newly produced T cells. In some patients, the high TCRbeta diversity seen at day 60 was put down to recipient T cells and intrathymic progenitors that had survived conditioning.

The sample's treatment or condition, from its label and the paper: allogeneic hematopoietic cell transplantation with graft depleted of TCRalphabeta T cells and CD19 B cells. TCRalphabeta/CD19-depleted allogeneic hematopoietic cell grafts were given to the transplant recipients, all of whom were children. From the cysteine through the phenylalanine, the CDR3 covers 13 amino acids. Only the CDR3 DNA is retained, 39 bases long and in frame from the first base. CDR1 and CDR2 were assigned from the germline V gene as SGHTA and FQGTGA. Trimming takes 8 bases from V and 5 bases from J, and the germline ends sit 12 bases apart. Library preparation was by PCR. The instrument given in TCRdb is Illumina HiSeq 2500. To normalize quantification of the TCRbeta repertoire, the TCR libraries were built with molecular barcoding that relied on unique molecular identifiers. Using fastp at Q25 and MiXCR, TCRdb reprocessed the public reads and kept productive beta chains. Each CDR3 protein appears once, grouped with its most common genes and DNA. The sample has 530,000 or so distinct CDR3 sequences on record, 20% to 30% of them singletons. The leading ten clones occupy under 45% of the sample.

The material was PBMCs, obtained before TCRalphabeta/CD19-depleted stem cell transplant. Recombination connected TRBV7-3 to TRBJ2-2; the D gene could be either TRBD1 or TRBD2, each agreeing at 5 bases. The receptor comes from a boy less than two years old with Wiskott-Aldrich syndrome, due to receive a stem cell transplant. In nucleotides, the sequence is TGTGCCAGCGGGGCGGGCGTTACCGGGGAGCTGTTTTTT. It translates to CASGAGVTGELFF. Joined to the reference TRBV7-3 and TRBJ2-2 proteins, this CDR3 gives the full variable domain: GAGVSQTPSNKVTEKGKYVELRCDPISGHTALYWYRQSLGQGPEFLIYFQGTGAADDSGLPNDRFFAVRPEGSVSTLKIQRTERGDSAVYLCASGAGVTGELFFGEGSRLTVL.